These T cell receptor beta chains were read from a single sample in a study of cytotoxic CD8 clonotypes in ibrutinib-treated CLL. Measured with immunoSEQ multiplex PCR; TCRdb has only the in-frame clones, and not every one. The sample records about 200,000 clones, roughly 72% being singletons. The specimen comprised PBMCs, sampled after 24 months of ibrutinib treatment. The receptors derive from a human donor with chronic lymphocytic leukemia. CDR3s include the opening cysteine and the closing phenylalanine or tryptophan.

j_gene,v_gene,CDR3aa
TRBJ2-5,TRBV5-1,CASSLIQGGQETQYF
TRBJ2-2,TRBV14,CASSLREGTGELFF
TRBJ1-4,TRBV6-5,CASRDRRDNEKLFF
TRBJ1-1,TRBV2,CASRSGTGGTEAFF
TRBJ1-4,TRBV5-1,CASSLDRGREKLFF
TRBJ2-7,TRBV7-2,CASRLSVTSYEQYF
TRBJ2-5,TRBV5-6,CASSWEGLQETQYF
TRBJ1-4,TRBV4-3,CASSQDPSTGKLFF
TRBJ2-1,TRBV7-9,CASRRDGRGNEQFF
TRBJ2-1,TRBV19,CASSIYSGRDEQFF
TRBJ2-7,TRBV5-4,CASSAGQGSFEQYF
TRBJ2-4,TRBV15,CATSRVGTVGLRLKNIQYF
TRBJ2-7,TRBV7-3,CASSLTGQPVEQYF
TRBJ2-3,TRBV5-4,CASSLSRREDTQYF
TRBJ2-1,TRBV7-7,CASSLGQGSNNEQFF
TRBJ2-5,TRBV20-1,CSAGGGETQYF
TRBJ1-2,TRBV2,CASSLRDRVKYTF
TRBJ2-2,TRBV29-1,CSVGAVGRELFF
TRBJ2-5,TRBV6-5,CASSTSGTGETQYF
TRBJ2-3,TRBV4-3,CASSPLAGADTDTQYF
TRBJ2-7,TRBV18,CASSPPGAWEQYF
TRBJ1-4,TRBV6-6,CASSLDSRQTNEKLFF
TRBJ2-7,TRBV11-2,CASSPSTWYEQYF